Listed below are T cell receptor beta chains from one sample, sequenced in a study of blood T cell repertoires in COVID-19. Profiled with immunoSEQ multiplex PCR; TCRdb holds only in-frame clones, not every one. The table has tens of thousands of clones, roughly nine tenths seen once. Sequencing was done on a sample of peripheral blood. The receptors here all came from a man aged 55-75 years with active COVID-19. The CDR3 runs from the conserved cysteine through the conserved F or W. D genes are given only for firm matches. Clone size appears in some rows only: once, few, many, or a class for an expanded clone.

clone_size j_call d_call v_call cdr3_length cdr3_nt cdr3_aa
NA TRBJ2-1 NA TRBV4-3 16 TGCGCCAGCAGCCGGACGACAGGTGGACGTTACAATGAGCAGTTCTTC CASSRTTGGRYNEQFF
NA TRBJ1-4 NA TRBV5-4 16 TGTGCCAGCAGCTTAGGCTCCGGGAACCAGGAGGAAAAACTGTTTTTT CASSLGSGNQEEKLFF
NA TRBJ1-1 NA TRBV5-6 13 TGTGCCAGCAGCTTCGGGGGACGGACTGAAGCTTTCTTT CASSFGGRTEAFF
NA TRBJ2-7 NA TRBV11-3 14 TGTGCCAGCACCCCGACGGGTTGGTCCTACGAGCAGTACTTC CASTPTGWSYEQYF
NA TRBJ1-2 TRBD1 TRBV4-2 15 TGTGCCAGCAGCGGACCCGGGACAGGGGGTTTGGGCTACACCTTC CASSGPGTGGLGYTF
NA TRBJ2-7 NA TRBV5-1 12 TGCGCCAGCAGCTTGGGCAGGGATGAGCAGTACTTC CASSLGRDEQYF
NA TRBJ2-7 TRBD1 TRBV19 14 TGTGCCTCAAAGGCAGAGGACAGGGGTCGAGAGCAGTACTTC CASKAEDRGREQYF
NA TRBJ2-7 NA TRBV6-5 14 TGTGCCAGTACGACAGAGTATATCGGGTACGAGCAGTACTTC CASTTEYIGYEQYF
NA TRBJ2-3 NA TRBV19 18 TGTGCCAGTAGTATAGATCTTAGGAGGGGCTTCGACACAGATACGCAGTATTTT CASSIDLRRGFDTDTQYF
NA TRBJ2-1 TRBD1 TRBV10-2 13 TGCGCCAGCAGTACCACAGGGGACAATGAGCAGTTCTTC CASSTTGDNEQFF
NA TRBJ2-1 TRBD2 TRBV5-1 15 TGCGCCAGCAGCTTGGCTCGCGGGAGTGAGAATGAGCAGTTCTTC CASSLARGSENEQFF
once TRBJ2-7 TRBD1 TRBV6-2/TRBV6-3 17 TGTGCCAGCAGTTACCTGATAAGACAGGGGGCTTCCTACGAGCAGTACTTC CASSYLIRQGASYEQYF
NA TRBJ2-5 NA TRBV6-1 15 TGTGCCAGCAGTGATCTTGGTAGGCGGAAAGAGACCCAGTACTTC CASSDLGRRKETQYF
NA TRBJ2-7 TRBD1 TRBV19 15 TGTGCCAGTAGTAGATCCGGGACAGGGCAATACGAGCAGTACTTC CASSRSGTGQYEQYF
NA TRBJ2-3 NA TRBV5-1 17 TGCGCCAGCAGCTCGAATCTAGCGCGGAGAGGGACAGATACGCAGTATTTT CASSSNLARRGTDTQYF
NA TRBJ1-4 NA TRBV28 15 TGTGCCAGCAGTTCGAACAGGGCTCGGGGTGAAAAACTGTTTTTT CASSSNRARGEKLFF
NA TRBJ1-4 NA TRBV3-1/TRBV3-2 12 TGTGCCAGCAGCCAAGATGAGGAAAAACTGTTTTTT CASSQDEEKLFF
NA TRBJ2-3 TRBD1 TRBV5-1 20 TGCGCCAGCAGCTTGGCCAGGGGCCCTGGGACAGGGTACGCGACAGATACGCAGTATTTT CASSLARGPGTGYATDTQYF
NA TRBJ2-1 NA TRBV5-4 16 TGTGCCAGCAGCCGAAGCTACAGTTCCCTCGCGCATGAGCAGTTCTTC CASSRSYSSLAHEQFF
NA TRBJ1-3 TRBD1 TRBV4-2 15 TGTGCCAGCAGCCTGGACAGGGGAGCCGGAAACACCATATATTTT CASSLDRGAGNTIYF
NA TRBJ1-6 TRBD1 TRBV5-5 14 TGTGCCAGCAGCAAGACAGGGGACGATTCACCCCTCCACTTT CASSKTGDDSPLHF
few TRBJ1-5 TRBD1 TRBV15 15 TGTGCCACCAGCAGCTCCGGGACAGCATATCAGCCCCAGCATTTT CATSSSGTAYQPQHF
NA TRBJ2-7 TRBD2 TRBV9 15 TGTGCCAGCAGCGTAGGGACTAGCGGGCTATACGAGCAGTACTTC CASSVGTSGLYEQYF
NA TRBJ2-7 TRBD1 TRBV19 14 TGTGCCAGTAGTACCACAGGGGGCTTACACGAGCAGTACTTC CASSTTGGLHEQYF
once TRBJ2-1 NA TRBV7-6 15 TGTGCCAGCAGCTTACTGGTTCGGAGTAACGATGAGCAGTTCTTC CASSLLVRSNDEQFF
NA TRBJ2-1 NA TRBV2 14 TGTGCCAGCAGCCCCCAGGTCAGGGGTGATGAGCAGTTCTTC CASSPQVRGDEQFF
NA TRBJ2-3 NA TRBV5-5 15 TGTGCCAGCAGCTTCCAAGTAACTAGCACAGATACGCAGTATTTT CASSFQVTSTDTQYF
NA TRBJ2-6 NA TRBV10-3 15 TGTGCCATCAGCACCGCCGGGTCTGGGGCCAACGTCCTGACTTTC CAISTAGSGANVLTF
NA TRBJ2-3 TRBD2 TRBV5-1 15 TGCGCCAGCAGCTTGGGCGGGAGGAGCACAGATACGCAGTATTTT CASSLGGRSTDTQYF
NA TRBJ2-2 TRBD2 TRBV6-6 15 TGTGCCAGCAGTCGTAGCGGGAAGAACACCGGGGAGCTGTTTTTT CASSRSGKNTGELFF
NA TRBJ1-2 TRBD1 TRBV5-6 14 TGTGCCAGCAGCCCGGACAGGGGTAACTATGGCTACACCTTC CASSPDRGNYGYTF
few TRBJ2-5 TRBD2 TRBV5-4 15 TGTGCCAGCAGCTTGGGAGGGAGGGGCCAAGAGACCCAGTACTTC CASSLGGRGQETQYF
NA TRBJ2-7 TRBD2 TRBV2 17 TGTGCCAGCAGTGAACCTTTGGCTAGCGGGAGCGCCTACGAGCAGTACTTC CASSEPLASGSAYEQYF
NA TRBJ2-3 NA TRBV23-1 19 TGCGCCAGCAGTCAATCTGATCTGAGGGCCTCCCAAGTAGCAGATACGCAGTATTTT CASSQSDLRASQVADTQYF
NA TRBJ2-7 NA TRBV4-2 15 TGTGCCAGCAGCCAAGCCGTGGCGGGAACCTACGAGCAGTACTTC CASSQAVAGTYEQYF
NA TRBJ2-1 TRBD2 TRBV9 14 TGTGCCAGCAGCAATAGCGGGAGGAGCAATGAGCAGTTCTTC CASSNSGRSNEQFF
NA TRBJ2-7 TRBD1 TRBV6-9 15 TGTGCCAGCAGTTACCGGCCGGGACAGGGTTACGAGCAGTACTTC CASSYRPGQGYEQYF
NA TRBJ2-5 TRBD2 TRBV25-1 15 TGTGCCAGCAGTGATCGACTAGCGGGCATCCAGTCCCAGTACTTC CASSDRLAGIQSQYF
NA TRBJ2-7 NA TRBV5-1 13 TGCGCCAGCAGCTCCGACAGTTTCTACGAGCAGTACTTC CASSSDSFYEQYF
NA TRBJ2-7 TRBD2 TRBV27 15 TGTGCCAGCAGTTTTAGCGGGAGGGCTTCCTACGAGCAGTACTTC CASSFSGRASYEQYF
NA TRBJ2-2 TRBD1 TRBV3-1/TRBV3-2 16 TGTGCCAGCAGCCGCCACAGGGGACCCATCACCGGGGAGCTGTTTTTT CASSRHRGPITGELFF
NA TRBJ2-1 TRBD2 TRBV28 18 TGTGCCAGCACCATGGGACTAGCGGGAGGGCTTGTATACAATGAGCAGTTCTTC CASTMGLAGGLVYNEQFF
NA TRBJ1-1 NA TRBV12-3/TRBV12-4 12 TGTGCCAGCAGTCCCGGGGGCACTGAAGCTTTCTTT CASSPGGTEAFF
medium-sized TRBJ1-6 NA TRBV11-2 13 TGTGCCAGCAGCCGGGACTCCAATTCACCCCTCCACTTT CASSRDSNSPLHF
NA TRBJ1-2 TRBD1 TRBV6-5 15 TGTGCCAGCAGGCTATCAGGGGGCTCTAACTATGGCTACACCTTC CASRLSGGSNYGYTF
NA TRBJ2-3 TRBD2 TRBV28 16 TGTGCCAGCAGTCTCGGACTAGCGGGAAGTATAGATACGCAGTATTTT CASSLGLAGSIDTQYF
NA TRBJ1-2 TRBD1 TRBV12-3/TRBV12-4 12 TGTGCCAGCAGTAAAGGGACAGTCGGCTACACCTTC CASSKGTVGYTF
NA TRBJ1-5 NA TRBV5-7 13 TGTGCCAGCAGCTCCAGGGTGAGTCAGCCCCAGCATTTT CASSSRVSQPQHF